Shown below are 8 T cell receptor beta chains from a single sample sequenced in a study of blood T cell repertoires in COVID-19. The assay was immunoSEQ multiplex PCR, and TCRdb's table has in-frame clones only and misses some. Of 55,000 to 90,000 clones in the sample, around nine tenths were seen once. The material sequenced was peripheral blood. Receptors originate from a human donor in a cohort sampled during active COVID-19.

The J gene is TRBJ1-6, the V gene TRBV27; D is possibly TRBD1 (6 bases). The V end was cut by 6 bases, the J end by 6 bases, with 15 bases between. The CDR3 runs 15 residues. Germline CDR1 MNHEY, CDR2 SMNVEV (reference sequence). CDR3 bases: TGTGCCAGCAGCCTGGACAGACGCGCTAATTCACCCCTCCACTTT. Its protein is CASSLDRRANSPLHF.

V and J are TRBV27 and TRBJ2-1; TRBD2 matches 11 bases. Germline V lookup: CDR1 MNHEY, CDR2 SMNVEV (reference sequence). The junction had 11 bases not matched to a gene; V was cut back by 5 bases and J by 2 bases. CDR3 length: 18 residues. The CDR3 spells CASSLSPLSGRAYNEQFF. The CDR3 nucleotides are TGTGCCAGCAGTCTTTCTCCCCTTAGCGGGAGGGCCTACAATGAGCAGTTCTTC.

The chain uses TRBV2 and TRBJ2-7; D gene uncertain. The CDR3 loop spans 14 amino acids. Germline lookup yields CDR1 SNHLY and CDR2 FYNNEI. V lost 5 bases, J lost 2 bases, and 13 bases lay in between. Here the CDR3 DNA reads TGTGCCAGCAGTCCGGAAGTGGGCCCCTACGAGCAGTACTTC. This gives the protein CASSPEVGPYEQYF.

This chain uses TRBV5-1 with TRBJ1-3; the D gene is possibly TRBD1 (5 bases). Germline CDR1 SGHRS, CDR2 YFSETQ. The length of the CDR3 is 15 residues. Trimming cost V 2 bases and J 1 base, with 10 bases left between them. The CDR3 DNA reads TGCGCCAGCAGCTTCGGGGGATCGTCTGGAAACACCATATATTTT. Encoded protein: CASSFGGSSGNTIYF. The complete variable domain, with remaining parts taken from reference TRBV5-1 and TRBJ1-3, reads KAGVTQTPRYLIKTRGQQVTLSCSPISGHRSVSWYQQTPGQGLQFLFEYFSETQRNKGNFPGRFSGRQFSNSRSEMNVSTLELGDSALYLCASSFGGSSGNTIYFGEGSWLTVV.

The chain is built from TRBV5-4 and TRBJ2-3, with 14 positions matching TRBD2. CDR3 size: 18 residues. The germline V gene encodes CDR1 SGHNT and CDR2 YYREEE (reference sequence). J lost 0 bases, V lost 4 bases, and 7 bases had no gene match. The CDR3 loop is CASSQGLAGVTSTDTQYF. CDR3 sequence (DNA): TGTGCCAGCAGCCAGGGACTAGCGGGGGTTACTAGCACAGATACGCAGTATTTT.

The rearrangement joins TRBV19 to TRBJ1-4; D gene unclear. The CDR3 totals 12 residues. Trimming left V 9 bases short and J 4 bases short, with 9 bases between. Germline-derived CDR1 and CDR2 are LNHDA and SQIVND (reference sequence). The chain's CDR3 is CARKTVNEKLFF. The CDR3 DNA reads as TGTGCCAGAAAAACAGTTAATGAAAAACTGTTTTTT.

The chain carries TRBV4-2 and TRBJ2-3, with D uncertain. CDR1 and CDR2 from the germline V gene are LGHNA and YNFKEQ. Trimming stripped 7 bases from V and 0 bases from J, with 17 bases between. The CDR3 sequence is 16 residues long. As DNA, the CDR3 is TGTGCCAGCATCCCTACCTTTGGCGGTAGCACAGATACGCAGTATTTT. As protein: CASIPTFGGSTDTQYF.

V usage is TRBV5-4 and J usage is TRBJ2-2, with 14 positions matching TRBD2. Trimming at V came to 4 bases and at J to 4 bases, leaving 3 bases not matched to a gene. The CDR3 extends over 16 amino acids. The germline V gene has CDR1 SGHNT and CDR2 YYREEE (reference sequence). The CDR3 here is CASSRTSGRSTGELFF. In DNA, the CDR3 is TGTGCCAGCAGCCGGACTAGCGGGAGGTCCACCGGGGAGCTGTTTTTT. The full variable domain, rest sourced from reference TRBV5-4 and TRBJ2-2, is ETGVTQSPTHLIKTRGQQVTLRCSSQSGHNTVSWYQQALGQGPQFIFQYYREEENGRGNFPPRFSGLQFPNYSSELNVNALELDDSALYLCASSRTSGRSTGELFFGEGSRLTVL.